The 24 T cell receptor beta chains reported below all come from one sample, sequenced in a study of blood T cell repertoires in COVID-19. The repertoire was sequenced with immunoSEQ multiplex PCR; TCRdb's copy has only in-frame clones and lacks some. The data contain under 150,000 clones, over 75% of them singletons. The sample was PBMCs or T cells enriched from blood (not recorded which). Receptors were obtained from a man between 45 and 60 years old in a cohort exposed to, infected with or recovered from COVID-19 (not recorded which).

The chain combines TRBV12-5 with TRBJ1-5; D is undetermined. The CDR3 extends over 14 amino acids. Germline V gene data show CDR1 as LGHNT and CDR2 as FRNRAP. Trimming stripped 5 bases from V and 4 bases from J, with 12 bases between. The CDR3 loop reads CASGPDGKNQPQHF. The DNA for the CDR3 is TGTGCTAGTGGTCCGGACGGGAAAAATCAGCCCCAGCATTTT.

The chain has TRBV5-1 and TRBJ2-7; 12 bases agree with TRBD1. V lost 7 bases, J lost 6 bases, and 11 bases stayed unmatched. The CDR3 extends over 15 amino acids. Per germline, CDR1 SGHRS and CDR2 YFSETQ. Here the CDR3 reads CASSVQGQGASEQYF. The DNA of the CDR3 is TGCGCCAGCTCGGTGCAGGGACAGGGGGCGAGCGAGCAGTACTTC.

This clone qualifies as medium-sized. The gene calls are TRBV4-1 and TRBJ1-3; perhaps TRBD1 as D (5 bases). With 0 bases removed from V and 4 bases from J, the gap between germline ends came to 13 bases. This CDR3 contains 16 residues. CDR1 is MGHRA, CDR2 YSYEKL, per germline. In nucleotides, the CDR3 is TGCGCCAGCAGCCAAGATTTGGGGCAGAAAGGAAACACCATATATTTT. It translates to CASSQDLGQKGNTIYF.

The J gene is TRBJ2-5, the V gene TRBV24-1; D is ambiguous. Germline V gene lookup returns CDR1 KGHDR and CDR2 SFDVKD. Deletions cut 3 bases from V and 6 bases from J, with 10 bases between. The CDR3 has 13 amino acids. The CDR3 sequence is CATSDTPGQTQYF. The CDR3 DNA follows: TGTGCCACCAGTGATACACCTGGCCAGACCCAGTACTTC.

The V gene is TRBV6-5, the J gene TRBJ2-1; 9 nucleotides line up with TRBD1. CDR3 size: 14 residues. Germline CDR1 reads MNHEY; CDR2 reads SVGAGI. J gave up 8 bases and V 7 bases, and 9 bases lay outside the gene matches. In DNA, the CDR3 is TGTGCCAGCAACCCCGGGACAGGGCGGGATGAGCAGTTCTTC. Translated, it gives CASNPGTGRDEQFF.

DNA for the CDR3: TGTGCCAGCAGCCCCGGTGCCAGGTCCAATAGGGAAGCTTTCTTT. Residues: CASSPGARSNREAFF. V gene TRBV3-1 (or the pseudogene TRBV3-2) combines with J gene TRBJ1-1; D is uncertain. CDR1 is LGHDT and CDR2 is YNNKEL in the germline V gene (reference sequence). The CDR3 is 15 amino acids. With 4 bases removed from V and 8 bases from J, the gap between germline ends came to 20 bases.

This chain uses TRBV27 with TRBJ2-1, with TRBD2 matching over 8 bases. This CDR3 spans 14 amino acids. Germline V gene data show CDR1 as MNHEY and CDR2 as SMNVEV (reference sequence). V was pared by 2 bases and J by 8 bases, with 5 bases of the junction left unmatched. CDR3 amino acids: CASSLLASGHEQFF. CDR3 in DNA: TGTGCCAGCAGTTTACTCGCTAGCGGGCATGAGCAGTTCTTC.

The chain employs TRBV4-1 and TRBJ1-5, with D unresolved. CDR3 length: 13 amino acids. Germline V gene sequence: CDR1 MGHRA, CDR2 YSYEKL. With 0 bases removed from V and 4 bases from J, the gap between germline ends came to 4 bases. This CDR3 reads CASSQDENQPQHF. The CDR3 DNA is TGCGCCAGCAGCCAAGATGAGAATCAGCCCCAGCATTTT.

The chain carries TRBV3-1 (or the pseudogene TRBV3-2) and TRBJ1-2; D is ambiguous. V lost 1 base to trimming and J lost 2 bases, with 2 bases between them. The CDR3 spans 12 residues. Germline V gene data show CDR1 as LGHDT and CDR2 as YNNKEL (reference sequence). The CDR3 loop reads CASSQANYGYTF. DNA of the CDR3: TGTGCCAGCAGCCAAGCGAACTATGGCTACACCTTC.

The V gene is TRBV19, the J gene TRBJ1-5, with D uncertain. CDR1 LNHDA and CDR2 SQIVND come from the germline V gene (reference sequence). This CDR3 has 17 residues. V was trimmed by 0 bases and J by 5 bases, leaving 17 bases between them. Here the CDR3 DNA reads TGTGCCAGTAGTATAGATGGTGCAGTCCTCAGTTATCAGCCCCAGCATTTT. Amino acids: CASSIDGAVLSYQPQHF.

The chain carries TRBV3-1 (or the pseudogene TRBV3-2) and TRBJ1-1, with D unresolved. V gave up 2 bases and J gave up 0 bases, with 7 bases separating them. This CDR3 is 14 amino acids long. Germline V gene lookup returns CDR1 LGHDT and CDR2 YNNKEL (reference sequence). The DNA of the CDR3 is TGTGCCAGCAGCCAATCCTATGTGAACACTGAAGCTTTCTTT. It encodes CASSQSYVNTEAFF.

The gene calls are TRBV3-1 (or the pseudogene TRBV3-2) and TRBJ2-1; D is ambiguous. This CDR3 has 13 residues. V lost 0 bases and J lost 4, with 4 bases in between. Per the germline V gene, CDR1 is LGHDT and CDR2 is YNNKEL (reference sequence). The CDR3, as DNA: TGTGCCAGCAGCCAAGATAATTACAATGAGCAGTTCTTC. This gives the protein CASSQDNYNEQFF.

The rearrangement uses TRBV27 and TRBJ1-2; D unclear. From germline, CDR1 is MNHEY and CDR2 SMNVEV (reference sequence). The CDR3 sequence is 13 residues long. Trimming removed 5 bases at V and 8 bases at J, with 15 bases between. In nucleotides, the CDR3 is TGTGCCAGCAGTCCTCAAAGCAGAGGGGGCTACACCTTC. Translating it yields CASSPQSRGGYTF.

This chain links TRBV7-3 with TRBJ2-1, with 12 nucleotides matching TRBD2. Germline trimming cut 6 bases from V and 6 bases from J; bases unmatched to any gene: 6. This CDR3 has 15 amino acids. Germline assignment: CDR1 SGHTA and CDR2 FQGTGA. CDR3 amino acids: CASSFLAGGFNEQFF. The CDR3 region has the DNA TGTGCCAGCAGTTTTCTAGCGGGAGGGTTCAATGAGCAGTTCTTC.

The chain links TRBV3-1 (or the pseudogene TRBV3-2) to TRBJ1-1, with D unresolved. Germline loops: CDR1 LGHDT, CDR2 YNNKEL (reference sequence). V was clipped by 0 bases and J by 6 bases, with 11 bases between them. The CDR3 length is 14 residues. Here the CDR3 reads CASSQDRGTAEAFF. CDR3 nucleotide sequence: TGTGCCAGCAGCCAAGATCGGGGTACAGCTGAAGCTTTCTTT.

The V and J genes are TRBV27 and TRBJ2-7; tentative D call: TRBD1 (5 bases). This CDR3 has 13 residues. Germline loops: CDR1 MNHEY, CDR2 SMNVEV (reference sequence). V lost 3 bases, J lost 7 bases, and 13 bases lay in between. The CDR3 protein is CASSFGQAGEQYF. CDR3 nucleotides: TGTGCCAGCAGTTTTGGCCAGGCAGGGGAGCAGTACTTC.

The chain combines TRBV6-2 or TRBV6-3 with TRBJ2-2; D remains unclear. The CDR3 has 14 residues. Germline CDR1 and CDR2: MNHEY and SVGEGT. The V end lost 6 bases, the J end lost 6 bases, and 14 bases lay between the germline ends. In nucleotides, the CDR3 is TGTGCCAGCAGCCCTGTCTTGCAGGCCGGGGAGCTGTTTTTT. As protein: CASSPVLQAGELFF.

The V gene is TRBV6-5, the J gene TRBJ2-7; perhaps TRBD2 as D (5 bases). This CDR3 comprises 13 residues. V was pared by 8 bases and J by 0 bases, with 11 bases between. Germline lookup yields CDR1 MNHEY and CDR2 SVGAGI. The CDR3 loop reads CASQPGSSYEQYF. As DNA, the CDR3 is TGTGCCAGCCAGCCGGGAAGCTCCTACGAGCAGTACTTC.

This sequence joins TRBV2 and TRBJ2-1; 8 bases map to TRBD2. The length of the CDR3 is 15 residues. Germline trimming cut 7 bases from V and 5 bases from J; bases unmatched to any gene: 10. Germline CDR1 and CDR2: SNHLY and FYNNEI. CDR3 bases: TGTGCCAGCATTAACCTAGCGGGCCTAAACAATGAGCAGTTCTTC. It codes for CASINLAGLNNEQFF.

This chain links TRBV10-3 with TRBJ2-1; possible D gene TRBD2, 5 bases. V lost 0 bases, J lost 9 bases, and 6 bases lay in between. In germline, CDR1 is ENHRY, CDR2 SYGVKD. This CDR3 comprises 12 residues. CDR3: CAISESRVEQFF. CDR3 coding DNA: TGTGCCATCAGTGAGTCGAGGGTTGAGCAGTTCTTC.

This chain connects TRBV5-1 to TRBJ2-1; TRBD2 aligns across 14 bases. With V trimmed by 7 bases and J by 8 bases, 5 bases remained unmatched. This CDR3 region has 14 residues. Germline values: CDR1 SGHRS, CDR2 YFSETQ. CDR3 loop: CASGTSGRTDEQFF. The CDR3 region has the DNA TGCGCCAGCGGGACTAGCGGGAGAACGGATGAGCAGTTCTTC.

The chain is built from TRBV6-5 and TRBJ1-1, with a tentative D call TRBD1 (6 bases). Germline V lookup: CDR1 MNHEY, CDR2 SVGAGI. Trimming shortened V by 6 bases and J by 4 bases, and 18 bases separated the two germline ends. The length of the CDR3 is 15 residues. Here the CDR3 reads CASSSRTGRGTEAFF. CDR3 coding DNA: TGTGCCAGCAGCTCGAGAACAGGGAGAGGCACTGAAGCTTTCTTT.

V gene TRBV10-3 combines with J gene TRBJ2-1; 8 bases fit TRBD2. Germline assignment: CDR1 ENHRY and CDR2 SYGVKD. This CDR3 is built from 15 residues. V was clipped by 6 bases and J by 0 bases; unmatched bases: 4. The chain's CDR3 is CAISLTSGSYNEQFF. The CDR3 coding sequence is TGTGCCATCAGCCTCACTAGCGGCTCCTACAATGAGCAGTTCTTC.

The chain couples TRBV7-2 to TRBJ1-2; TRBD1 might be the D (5 bases). The V gene's germline CDR1 is SGHTA and CDR2 FQGNSA. This CDR3 is built from 15 residues. Trimming stripped 2 bases from V and 1 base from J, with 11 bases between. CDR3 nucleotide sequence: TGTGCCAGCAGCTTAAGGGCAGGGCTTAACTATGGCTACACCTTC. It encodes CASSLRAGLNYGYTF.